This note documents a single T cell receptor beta chain sequence. These data originate in a study of blood T cell repertoires in COVID-19. Overall study: The United States, Italy and Spain were the sources of the acute and convalescent COVID-19 samples. PBMCs, B-cell-depleted T cells, or T cells provided the cDNA or gDNA that made up the material.

The V gene's germline CDR1 is SEHNR and CDR2 FQNEAQ (reference sequence). The CDR3 spans 14 residues. V was clipped by 5 bases and J by 2 bases, with 12 bases between them. Per the authors' pipeline: Estimates of nucleated cell counts were drawn from the amplification of reference gene primers. Data came from immunoSEQ multiplex PCR; TCRdb stores just in-frame clones and leaves some out. Clone size and the V and J calls come from that table; the DNA yielded D and trimming. This sample has about 210,000 clones, with 84% found just once. The sequenced material came from peripheral blood. The receptor's source is a woman aged 50 to 60 with active or convalescent COVID-19. The rearrangement joins TRBV7-9 to TRBJ1-2, with D possibly matching TRBD1 (6 bases). The CDR3 spells CASSRPDRNYGYTF. The CDR3, as DNA: TGTGCCAGCAGCAGACCTGACAGGAACTATGGCTACACCTTC.